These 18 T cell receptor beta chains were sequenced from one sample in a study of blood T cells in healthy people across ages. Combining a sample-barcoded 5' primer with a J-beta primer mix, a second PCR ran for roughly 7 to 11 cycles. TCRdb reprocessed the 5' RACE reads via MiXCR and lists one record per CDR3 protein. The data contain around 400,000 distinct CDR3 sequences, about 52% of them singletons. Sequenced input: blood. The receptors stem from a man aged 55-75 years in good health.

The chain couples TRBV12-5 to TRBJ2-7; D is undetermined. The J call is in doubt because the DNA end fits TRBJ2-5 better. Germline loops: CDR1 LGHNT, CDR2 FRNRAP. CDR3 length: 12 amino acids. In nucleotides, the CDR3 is TGTGCTAGTGGTTTGGTACGAGAGACCCAGTACTTC. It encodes CASGLVRETQYF.

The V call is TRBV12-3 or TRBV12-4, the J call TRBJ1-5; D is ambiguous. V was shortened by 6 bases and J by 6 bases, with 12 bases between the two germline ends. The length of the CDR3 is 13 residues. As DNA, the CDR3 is TGTGCCAGCAGCGTCACGGGTGCTCAGCCCCAGCATTTT. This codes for CASSVTGAQPQHF.

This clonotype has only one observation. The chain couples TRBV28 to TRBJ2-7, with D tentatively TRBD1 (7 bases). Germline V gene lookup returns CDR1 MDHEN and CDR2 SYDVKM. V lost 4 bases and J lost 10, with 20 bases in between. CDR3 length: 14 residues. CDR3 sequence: CASSSSGGGEAQYF. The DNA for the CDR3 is TGTGCCAGCAGTTCTTCAGGGGGTGGGGAGGCCCAGTACTTC. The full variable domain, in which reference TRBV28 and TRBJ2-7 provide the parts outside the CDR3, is DVKVTQSSRYLVKRTGEKVFLECVQDMDHENMFWYRQDPGLGLRLIYFSYDVKMKEKGDIPEGYSVSREKKERFSLILESASTNQTSMYLCASSSSGGGEAQYFGPGTRLTVT.

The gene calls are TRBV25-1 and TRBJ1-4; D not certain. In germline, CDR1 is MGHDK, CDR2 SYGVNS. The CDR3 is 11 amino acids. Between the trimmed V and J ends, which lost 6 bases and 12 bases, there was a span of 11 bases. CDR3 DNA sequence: TGTGCCAGCAGGCTTCGAGAAGAACTGTTTTTT. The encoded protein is CASRLREELFF.

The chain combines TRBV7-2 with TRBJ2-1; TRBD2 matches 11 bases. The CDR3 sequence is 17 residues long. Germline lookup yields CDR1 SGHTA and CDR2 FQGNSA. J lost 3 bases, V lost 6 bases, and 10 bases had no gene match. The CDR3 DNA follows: TGTGCCAGCAGACTTTCCGGGACTAGCGGAGTCTACAATGAGCAGTTCTTC. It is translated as CASRLSGTSGVYNEQFF. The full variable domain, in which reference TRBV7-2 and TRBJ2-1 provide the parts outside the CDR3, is GAGVSQSPSNKVTEKGKDVELRCDPISGHTALYWYRQSLGQGLEFLIYFQGNSAPDKSGLPSDRFSAERTGGSVSTLTIQRTQQEDSAVYLCASRLSGTSGVYNEQFFGPGTRLTVL.

The CDR3: CSAKWGGGVIETQYF. The CDR3, as DNA: TGCAGTGCCAAATGGGGAGGGGGCGTAATTGAGACCCAGTACTTC. The V call is TRBV20-1, the J call TRBJ2-5; D is tentatively TRBD1 or TRBD2 (7 bases each). The V gene lost 6 bases and the J gene lost 5 bases, with 22 bases spanning the gap. The germline gives CDR1 DFQATT, CDR2 SNEGSKA (reference sequence). The CDR3 spans 15 residues.

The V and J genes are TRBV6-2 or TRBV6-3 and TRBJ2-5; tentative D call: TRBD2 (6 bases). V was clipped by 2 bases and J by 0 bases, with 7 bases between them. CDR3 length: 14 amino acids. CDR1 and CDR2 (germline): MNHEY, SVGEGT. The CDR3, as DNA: TGTGCCAGCAGTTACGGGACTCACCAAGAGACCCAGTACTTC. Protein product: CASSYGTHQETQYF.

The DNA for the CDR3 is TGCAGCGTTGCGCGGGAGGGGAATGAGCAGTACTTC. This encodes CSVAREGNEQYF. The chain uses TRBV29-1 and TRBJ2-7; 9 positions agree with TRBD2. This CDR3 region has 12 residues. V gave up 4 bases and J gave up 7 bases; unmatched junction bases: 5. Germline loops: CDR1 SQVTM, CDR2 ANQGSEA.

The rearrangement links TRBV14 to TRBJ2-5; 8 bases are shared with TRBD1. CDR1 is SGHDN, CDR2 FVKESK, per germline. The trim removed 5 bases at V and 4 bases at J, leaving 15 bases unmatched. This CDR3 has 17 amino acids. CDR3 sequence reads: CASSTRSAGGLIETQYF. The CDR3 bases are TGTGCCAGCAGCACAAGATCGGCAGGGGGCCTGATAGAGACCCAGTACTTC.

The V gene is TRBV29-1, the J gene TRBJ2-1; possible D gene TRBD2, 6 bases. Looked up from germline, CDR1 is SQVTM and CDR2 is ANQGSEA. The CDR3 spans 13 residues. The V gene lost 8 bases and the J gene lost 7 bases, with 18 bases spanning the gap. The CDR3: CSIRGTALNEQFF. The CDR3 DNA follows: TGCAGCATCCGCGGGACGGCGCTAAATGAGCAGTTCTTC.

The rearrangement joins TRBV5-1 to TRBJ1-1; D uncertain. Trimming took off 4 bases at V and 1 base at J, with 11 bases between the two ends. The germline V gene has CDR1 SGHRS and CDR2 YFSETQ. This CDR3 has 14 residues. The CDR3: CASSAGRRNTEAFF. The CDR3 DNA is TGCGCCAGCAGCGCGGGCCGAAGGAACACTGAAGCTTTCTTT.

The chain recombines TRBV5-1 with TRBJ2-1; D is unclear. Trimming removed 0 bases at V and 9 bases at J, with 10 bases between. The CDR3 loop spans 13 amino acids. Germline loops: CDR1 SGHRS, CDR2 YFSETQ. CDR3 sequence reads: CASSLVGSSEQFF. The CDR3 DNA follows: TGCGCCAGCAGCTTGGTGGGTTCTAGTGAGCAGTTCTTC.

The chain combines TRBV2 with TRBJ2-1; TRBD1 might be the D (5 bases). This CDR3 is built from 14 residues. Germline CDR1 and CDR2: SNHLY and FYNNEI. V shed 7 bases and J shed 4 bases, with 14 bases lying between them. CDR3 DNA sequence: TGTGCCAGCAAAGACTGGGCAGGGTACAATGAGCAGTTCTTC. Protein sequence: CASKDWAGYNEQFF.

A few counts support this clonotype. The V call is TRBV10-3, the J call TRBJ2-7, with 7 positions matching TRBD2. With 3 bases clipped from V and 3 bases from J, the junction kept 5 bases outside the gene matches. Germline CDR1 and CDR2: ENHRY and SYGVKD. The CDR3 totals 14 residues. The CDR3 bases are TGTGCCATCAGTGACACCACGGGGGGCTACGAGCAGTACTTC. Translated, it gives CAISDTTGGYEQYF.

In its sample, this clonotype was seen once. The CDR3 reads CASSPGVVGAGNTEAFF. The CDR3 bases are TGTGCCAGCTCACCAGGTGTCGTGGGGGCGGGGAACACTGAAGCTTTCTTT. The rearrangement uses TRBV18 and TRBJ1-1, with D possibly TRBD1 on 6 matching bases. Deletions cut 2 bases from V and 1 base from J, with 17 bases between. Per the germline V gene, CDR1 is KGHSH and CDR2 is LQKENI. CDR3 length: 17 residues.

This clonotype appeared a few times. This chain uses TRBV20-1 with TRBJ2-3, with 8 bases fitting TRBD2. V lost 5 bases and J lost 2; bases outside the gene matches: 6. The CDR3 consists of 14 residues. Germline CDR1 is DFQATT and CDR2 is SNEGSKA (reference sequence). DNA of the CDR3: TGCAGTGCTGGAAGCGGGAGAGACACAGATACGCAGTATTTT. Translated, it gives CSAGSGRDTDTQYF.

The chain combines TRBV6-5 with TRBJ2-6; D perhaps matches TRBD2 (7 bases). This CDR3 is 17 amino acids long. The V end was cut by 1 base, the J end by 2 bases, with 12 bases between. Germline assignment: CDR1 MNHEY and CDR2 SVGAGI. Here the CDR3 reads CASSYFVGGAGANVLTF. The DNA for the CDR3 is TGTGCCAGCAGTTACTTCGTAGGGGGGGCTGGGGCCAACGTCCTGACTTTC.

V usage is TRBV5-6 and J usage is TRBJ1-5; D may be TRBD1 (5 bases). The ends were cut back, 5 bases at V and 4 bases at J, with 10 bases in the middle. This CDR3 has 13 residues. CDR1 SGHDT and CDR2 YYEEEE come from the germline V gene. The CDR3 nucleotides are TGTGCCAGCAGTACAGGTGCAAATCAGCCCCAGCATTTT. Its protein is CASSTGANQPQHF.